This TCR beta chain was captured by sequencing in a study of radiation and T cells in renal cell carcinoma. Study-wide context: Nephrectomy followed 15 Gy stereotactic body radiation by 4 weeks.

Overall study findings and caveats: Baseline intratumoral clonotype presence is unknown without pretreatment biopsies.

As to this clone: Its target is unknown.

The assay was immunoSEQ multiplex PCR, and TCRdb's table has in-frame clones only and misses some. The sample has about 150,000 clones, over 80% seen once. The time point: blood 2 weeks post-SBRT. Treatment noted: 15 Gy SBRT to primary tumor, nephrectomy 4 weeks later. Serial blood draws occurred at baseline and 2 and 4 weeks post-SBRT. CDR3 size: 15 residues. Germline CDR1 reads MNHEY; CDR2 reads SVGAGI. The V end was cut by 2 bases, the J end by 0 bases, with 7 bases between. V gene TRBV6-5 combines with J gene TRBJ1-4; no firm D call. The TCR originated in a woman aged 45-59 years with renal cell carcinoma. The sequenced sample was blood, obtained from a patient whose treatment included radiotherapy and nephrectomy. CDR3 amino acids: CASSYRQSTNEKLFF. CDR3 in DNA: TGTGCCAGCAGTTACAGGCAGTCAACTAATGAAAAACTGTTTTTT.